A single sample is the source of the 14 T cell receptor beta chains below, sequenced in a study of T cell responses to AZD1222 COVID-19 vaccine. Only in-frame clones appear in the TCRdb table, and some are missing; sequencing was by immunoSEQ multiplex PCR. This sample yields 95,000 to 110,000 clones, of which around 92% are seen a single time; 45% belongs to the top ten. Specimen: peripheral blood, collected on day 0 of AZD1222 vaccination. The receptors were gathered from an adult in good health.

The chain links TRBV4-1 to TRBJ1-2; a possible D gene is TRBD1 (5 bases). Between the trimmed V and J ends, which lost 2 bases and 4 bases, there was a span of 17 bases. CDR1 is MGHRA and CDR2 is YSYEKL in the germline V gene. The CDR3 is 16 amino acids. The CDR3: CASSQTGTARVYGYTF. The CDR3 DNA is TGCGCCAGCAGCCAAACCGGGACGGCTCGTGTCTATGGCTACACCTTC.

The chain carries TRBV18 and TRBJ2-7; perhaps TRBD1 as D (6 bases). The germline V gene has CDR1 KGHSH and CDR2 LQKENI. V was shortened by 6 bases and J by 0 bases, with 9 bases between the two germline ends. The CDR3 length is 13 residues. The CDR3 sequence is CASSMDSSYEQYF. The CDR3, as DNA: TGTGCCAGCTCGATGGACAGCTCCTACGAGCAGTACTTC. The full variable domain, completed using reference TRBV18 and TRBJ2-7, is NAGVMQNPRHLVRRRGQEARLRCSPMKGHSHVYWYRQLPEEGLKFMVYLQKENIIDESGMPKERFSAEFPKEGPSILRIQQVVRGDSAAYFCASSMDSSYEQYFGPGTRLTVT.

V gene TRBV27 combines with J gene TRBJ2-1; 8 nucleotides agree with TRBD2. This CDR3 region has 17 residues. The germline V gene encodes CDR1 MNHEY and CDR2 SMNVEV (reference sequence). The trim removed 6 bases at V and 2 bases at J, leaving 12 bases unmatched. The CDR3 spells CASRTFGAGGTYNEQFF. CDR3 nucleotides: TGTGCCAGCAGAACGTTTGGTGCGGGAGGTACCTACAATGAGCAGTTCTTC.

This chain uses TRBV15 with TRBJ2-7, with D perhaps TRBD2 (5 bases). The CDR3 contains 14 residues. In germline, CDR1 is LNHNV, CDR2 YYDKDF (reference sequence). Trimming removed 1 base from V and 4 bases from J, with 11 bases in between. CDR3 DNA sequence: TGTGCCACCAGCAGAGGTCAGGCGGGTTACGAGCAGTACTTC. Residues: CATSRGQAGYEQYF.

V and J are TRBV5-6 and TRBJ1-4; TRBD1 is a possible D gene (5 bases). Germline CDR1 reads SGHDT; CDR2 reads YYEEEE. Trimming removed 4 bases at V and 6 bases at J, with 19 bases between. The CDR3 is 16 residues long. The CDR3 DNA reads TGTGCCAGCAGCCCCGTCCCCGTCCGGGGGGATGAAAAACTGTTTTTT. It codes for CASSPVPVRGDEKLFF.

This chain connects TRBV11-1 to TRBJ1-6, with D unresolved. In germline, CDR1 is SGHAT, CDR2 FQDESV (reference sequence). V was clipped by 1 base and J by 5 bases, with 6 bases between them. The CDR3 has 14 amino acids. The CDR3 is CASSLVGNNSPLHF. CDR3 in DNA: TGTGCCAGCAGCTTAGTGGGGAATAATTCACCCCTCCACTTT.

The chain couples TRBV21-1 to TRBJ2-7; the listed D gene, TRBD2, was not tested against the DNA. TRBV21-1 is classified as a pseudogene. The CDR3 sequence is 18 residues long. CDR3 sequence (DNA): TGTGCCAGCAGCAAAGGCACTAGCGGGTCGCCGCACTCCTACGAGCAGTACTTC. Translated, it gives CASSKGTSGSPHSYEQYF.

The chain links TRBV9 to TRBJ1-1; D is ambiguous. V was pared by 0 bases and J by 1 base, with 10 bases between. The CDR3 totals 15 residues. CDR1 and CDR2 from the germline V gene are SGDLS and YYNGEE. The CDR3 reads CASSVDGRPNTEAFF. DNA for the CDR3: TGTGCCAGCAGCGTAGACGGACGGCCGAACACTGAAGCTTTCTTT.

The chain carries TRBV3-1 (or the pseudogene TRBV3-2) and TRBJ1-3; TRBD1 is a possible D gene (5 bases). The CDR3 sequence is 14 residues long. Germline V gives CDR1 LGHDT, CDR2 YNNKEL (reference sequence). Deletions cut 8 bases from V and 3 bases from J, with 14 bases between. The CDR3 protein is CASARTGGGNTIYF. The CDR3 coding sequence is TGTGCCAGCGCAAGGACCGGGGGTGGAAACACCATATATTTT.

The chain combines TRBV6-5 with TRBJ2-6, with D possibly matching TRBD2 (5 bases). This CDR3 has 15 residues. Trimming left V 2 bases short and J 2 bases short, with 7 bases between. CDR1 is MNHEY and CDR2 is SVGAGI in the germline V gene. The CDR3 region is CASSYEGAGANVLTF. The CDR3, as DNA: TGTGCCAGCAGTTACGAGGGAGCTGGGGCCAACGTCCTGACTTTC.

The V and J genes are TRBV3-1 (or the pseudogene TRBV3-2) and TRBJ2-1; 8 bases match TRBD2. CDR1 is LGHDT and CDR2 is YNNKEL in the germline V gene (reference sequence). The CDR3 totals 16 residues. The V gene end was trimmed by 1 base and the J gene end by 5 bases; junction bases not matched to a gene: 7. The CDR3 here is CASSQGPGLGNNEQFF. The DNA of the CDR3 is TGTGCCAGCAGCCAAGGACCGGGACTAGGTAACAATGAGCAGTTCTTC.

V is TRBV6-5 and J is TRBJ1-1; D is possibly TRBD1 (5 bases). Germline V gene lookup returns CDR1 MNHEY and CDR2 SVGAGI. V dropped 0 bases and J dropped 0 bases, with 8 bases sitting between them. This CDR3 is 15 amino acids long. The CDR3 loop reads CASSYSEGLNTEAFF. CDR3 sequence (DNA): TGTGCCAGCAGTTACTCGGAGGGGCTGAACACTGAAGCTTTCTTT.

The V call is TRBV19, the J call TRBJ2-1; 9 positions match TRBD2. Germline V gene data show CDR1 as LNHDA and CDR2 as SQIVND (reference sequence). The CDR3 has 13 amino acids. The V segment lost 7 bases and the J segment 9 bases; nucleotides outside the gene matches: 7. Here the CDR3 DNA reads TGTGCCAGTAACAGCCTAGCGGGAATTGAGCAGTTCTTC. This sequence encodes CASNSLAGIEQFF. The full variable domain, in which reference TRBV19 and TRBJ2-1 provide the parts outside the CDR3, is DGGITQSPKYLFRKEGQNVTLSCEQNLNHDAMYWYRQDPGQGLRLIYYSQIVNDFQKGDIAEGYSVSREKKESFPLTVTSAQKNPTAFYLCASNSLAGIEQFFGPGTRLTVL.

The rearrangement links TRBV30 to TRBJ2-7; D is possibly TRBD1 (6 bases). This CDR3 is built from 15 residues. Germline V gene sequence: CDR1 GTSNPN, CDR2 SVGIG (reference sequence). V was pared by 1 base and J by 2 bases, with 15 bases between. This CDR3 reads CAWSGKQGAAYEQYF. DNA for the CDR3: TGTGCCTGGAGTGGGAAACAGGGTGCAGCCTACGAGCAGTACTTC.